Presented here are 11 T cell receptor beta chains from one specimen sequenced in a study of OX40 agonist ivuxolimab in advanced cancers. Library prep was done by the immunoSEQ multiplex PCR assay. Entries here come from immuneACCESS through TCRdb and include only in-frame sequences with V and J called. Some clones fail to appear in such tables; in the studies checked, an unresolved V gene covers under half of the shortfall, and the cause of the remainder is unknown. In all, the sample holds 75,000 to 100,000 clones, and 84% of those were seen once. Roughly 5.2% of the sample belongs to the ten largest clones. The material sequenced was CD4+ or CD8+ T cells sorted from blood, taken in a trial of the OX40 agonist ivuxolimab. The receptors derive from an adult with an advanced solid tumor such as melanoma, head and neck, liver or kidney cancer.

J is TRBJ2-7 and V is TRBV7-2; 9 nucleotides match TRBD2. CDR1 and CDR2 (germline): SGHTA, FQGNSA. Germline trimming cut 2 bases from V and 0 bases from J; bases unmatched to any gene: 2. The CDR3 extends over 15 amino acids. CDR3 amino acids: CASSLSGGSSYEQYF. As DNA, the CDR3 is TGTGCCAGCAGCTTAAGCGGGGGGAGCTCCTACGAGCAGTACTTC. Filled out from reference TRBV7-2 and TRBJ2-7, the complete variable domain reads GAGVSQSPSNKVTEKGKDVELRCDPISGHTALYWYRQSLGQGLEFLIYFQGNSAPDKSGLPSDRFSAERTGGSVSTLTIQRTQQEDSAVYLCASSLSGGSSYEQYFGPGTRLTVT.

The genes are TRBV12-5 and TRBJ2-1; D not resolved. Germline V gene data show CDR1 as LGHNT and CDR2 as FRNRAP. The CDR3 runs 12 residues. Deletions cut 0 bases from V and 10 bases from J, with 7 bases between. The CDR3 region has the DNA TGTGCTAGTGGTTTGGTAATGGCGGAGCAGTTCTTC. It specifies CASGLVMAEQFF.

The J gene is TRBJ1-2, the V gene TRBV5-1; tentative D call: TRBD1 (6 bases). The germline V and J ends were trimmed by 3 bases and 7 bases, with 16 bases remaining between them. The CDR3 covers 14 residues. Per germline, CDR1 SGHRS and CDR2 YFSETQ. The CDR3: CASSYTTGSAGYTF. For the CDR3, the DNA is TGCGCCAGCAGCTACACCACAGGGTCGGCTGGCTACACCTTC.

This chain links TRBV9 with TRBJ2-7, with 7 bases lining up with TRBD1. Trimming removed 2 bases from V and 3 bases from J; junction bases left unmatched: 5. This CDR3 has 14 residues. Germline assignment: CDR1 SGDLS and CDR2 YYNGEE. CDR3 amino acids: CASSVRTGFYEQYF. DNA for the CDR3: TGTGCCAGCAGCGTCCGGACAGGCTTCTACGAGCAGTACTTC.

J is TRBJ2-4 and V is TRBV6-1; D remains ambiguous. The V end was cut by 2 bases, the J end by 2 bases, with 19 bases between. Germline V gives CDR1 MNHNS, CDR2 SASEGT. This CDR3 comprises 18 residues. This CDR3 is CASSELGIAVGTKNIQYF. CDR3 nucleotide sequence: TGTGCCAGCAGTGAACTGGGGATTGCTGTCGGAACCAAAAACATTCAGTACTTC.

Comments on this clone: Mismatch with germline at one junction end may stem from a read error. This chain uses TRBV7-3 with TRBJ1-1; D remains unclear. The CDR3 is 10 residues long. Germline assignment: CDR1 SGHTA and CDR2 FQGTGA. For the CDR3, the DNA is TGTGCCAGCAGCTTAGACACGGCGCTCTTT. This sequence encodes CASSLDTALF.

This clone is a singleton in its sample. The J gene is TRBJ2-5, the V gene TRBV7-8; TRBD1 matches 10 bases. The J call is in doubt because the DNA end fits TRBJ2-7 better. Germline-derived CDR1 and CDR2 are SGHVS and FQNEAQ. This CDR3 region has 16 residues. The CDR3 region is CASSPYRQGAMYEQYF. CDR3 nucleotides: TGTGCCAGCAGCCCCTACAGACAGGGGGCGATGTACGAGCAGTACTTC.

The chain has TRBV29-1 and TRBJ2-7; D is undetermined. Germline V CDR1 and CDR2: SQVTM, ANQGSEA. CDR3 size: 12 residues. The ends were cut back, 6 bases at V and 0 bases at J, with 9 bases in the middle. CDR3: CSVQDSSYEQYF. Here the CDR3 DNA reads TGCAGCGTGCAGGATTCCTCCTACGAGCAGTACTTC.

The V and J genes are TRBV11-2 and TRBJ2-2; TRBD2 matches 10 bases. The trim removed 5 bases at V and 0 bases at J, leaving 3 bases unmatched. CDR1 SGHAT and CDR2 FQNNGV come from the germline V gene. CDR3 length: 16 amino acids. CDR3 in DNA: TGTGCCAGCAGCACCGGACTAGCGGCGAACACCGGGGAGCTGTTTTTT. Its protein is CASSTGLAANTGELFF.

V and J are TRBV10-2 and TRBJ2-3; no reliable D call. The CDR3 totals 12 residues. Germline V lookup: CDR1 WSHSY, CDR2 SAAADI. V shed 0 bases and J shed 7 bases, with 5 bases lying between them. The CDR3 is CASSESWYTQYF. The CDR3 nucleotides read TGCGCCAGCAGTGAGTCGTGGTATACGCAGTATTTT.

This chain connects TRBV21-1 to TRBJ2-3. TRBV21-1 counts as a pseudogene. This CDR3 is 14 amino acids long. The CDR3 nucleotides read TGTGCCAGCAGCAAAAAGACTAAGGGGAGTACGCAGTATTTT. It specifies CASSKKTKGSTQYF.